These T cell receptor beta chains were read from a single sample in a study of shared clonotypes between healthy human individuals. The method was immunoSEQ multiplex PCR; TCRdb's version includes in-frame clones alone and lacks a portion of them. The sample has about 2 million clones; roughly 94% are singletons. The sequenced sample was naive CD4+ T cells sorted from blood. These receptors were obtained from a young man in good health. CDR3s include the opening cysteine and the closing phenylalanine or tryptophan. Fields, in order: clone size, V gene, D gene, J gene, CDR3 DNA, CDR3 protein. A D gene is named only where the DNA matches it firmly. Only some rows state a clone size, as once, few, many or a class for expanded clones.

clone_size: .; v_call: TRBV7-2; d_call: .; j_call: TRBJ2-7; cdr3_nt: TGTGCCAGCAGCGCGGGACAGCGTTACGAGCAGTACTTC; cdr3_aa: CASSAGQRYEQYF
clone_size: .; v_call: TRBV5-4; d_call: TRBD2; j_call: TRBJ2-3; cdr3_nt: TGTGCCAGCAGCTCAGGACTAGCGGGGGCGCTCTCCACAGATACGCAGTATTTT; cdr3_aa: CASSSGLAGALSTDTQYF
clone_size: .; v_call: TRBV12-5; d_call: .; j_call: TRBJ1-5; cdr3_nt: TGTGCTAGTGGCCCGTTAGGGGTGCGCAATCAGCCCCAGCATTTT; cdr3_aa: CASGPLGVRNQPQHF
clone_size: once; v_call: TRBV10-3; d_call: .; j_call: TRBJ1-4; cdr3_nt: TGTGCCACTTTGGAGGGCGTGAATGAAAAACTGTTTTTT; cdr3_aa: CATLEGVNEKLFF
clone_size: once; v_call: TRBV12-5; d_call: .; j_call: TRBJ2-1; cdr3_nt: TGTGCTAGTGGTGGCTCAGGGGCCAATGAGCAGTTCTTC; cdr3_aa: CASGGSGANEQFF
clone_size: once; v_call: TRBV5-4; d_call: .; j_call: TRBJ2-7; cdr3_nt: TGTGCCAGCAGGTCCGACAGCCCCTACGAGCAGTACTTC; cdr3_aa: CASRSDSPYEQYF
clone_size: .; v_call: TRBV5-6; d_call: TRBD1; j_call: TRBJ2-7; cdr3_nt: TGTGCCAGCAGCTTGATCAGGACAGGGGTAGAGTACGAGCAGTACTTC; cdr3_aa: CASSLIRTGVEYEQYF
clone_size: .; v_call: TRBV5-4; d_call: .; j_call: TRBJ2-2; cdr3_nt: TGTGCCAGCAGCATGCAGGGTCGGCACACCGGGGAGCTGTTTTTT; cdr3_aa: CASSMQGRHTGELFF
clone_size: .; v_call: TRBV5-1; d_call: .; j_call: TRBJ2-3; cdr3_nt: TGCGCCAGCAGCAACACAGGGAAGGGGACAGATACGCAGTATTTT; cdr3_aa: CASSNTGKGTDTQYF
clone_size: .; v_call: TRBV6-5; d_call: .; j_call: TRBJ1-6; cdr3_nt: TGTGCCAGCAGTTACTTTACCGAAGCGAATTCACCCCTCCACTTT; cdr3_aa: CASSYFTEANSPLHF
clone_size: once; v_call: TRBV6-5; d_call: TRBD1; j_call: TRBJ2-2; cdr3_nt: TGTGCCAGCAGCCGAGGGACAGGAGACACCGGGGAGCTGTTTTTT; cdr3_aa: CASSRGTGDTGELFF
clone_size: .; v_call: TRBV7-2; d_call: .; j_call: TRBJ2-3; cdr3_nt: TGTGCCAGCAGCGCCTTATGGACAGATACGCAGTATTTT; cdr3_aa: CASSALWTDTQYF
clone_size: .; v_call: TRBV7-2; d_call: .; j_call: TRBJ2-7; cdr3_nt: TGTGCCAGCAGCTTACCTAGCCGAAGTTACGAGCAGTACTTC; cdr3_aa: CASSLPSRSYEQYF
clone_size: .; v_call: TRBV6-1; d_call: TRBD1; j_call: TRBJ2-7; cdr3_nt: TGTGCCAGCAGGGAAGGACAGGGGGGACCCTACGAGCAGTACTTC; cdr3_aa: CASREGQGGPYEQYF
clone_size: .; v_call: TRBV4-1; d_call: .; j_call: TRBJ2-1; cdr3_nt: TGCGCCAGCAGCCAAGGATGGGGCGGGGCAGGGAAGAGCGATGAGCAGTTCTTC; cdr3_aa: CASSQGWGGAGKSDEQFF
clone_size: .; v_call: TRBV5-1; d_call: TRBD1; j_call: TRBJ2-5; cdr3_nt: TGCGCCAGCAGCTCCACAGGGGGTGAAGAGACCCAGTACTTC; cdr3_aa: CASSSTGGEETQYF
clone_size: .; v_call: TRBV7-2; d_call: TRBD1; j_call: TRBJ2-7; cdr3_nt: TGTGCCAGCAGTCGGGACAGGGGCTACTACGAGCAGTACTTC; cdr3_aa: CASSRDRGYYEQYF
clone_size: .; v_call: TRBV5-5; d_call: .; j_call: TRBJ2-2; cdr3_nt: TGTGCCAGCAGCTTGGGTGGGGCGAACACCGGGGAGCTGTTTTTT; cdr3_aa: CASSLGGANTGELFF
clone_size: .; v_call: TRBV28; d_call: TRBD1; j_call: TRBJ1-3; cdr3_nt: TGTGCCAGCAGTCCCCACCAAACAGGGGGCAACACCATATATTTT; cdr3_aa: CASSPHQTGGNTIYF
clone_size: .; v_call: TRBV5-1; d_call: .; j_call: TRBJ1-6; cdr3_nt: TGCGCCAGCAGTTTTAGGGCCGACAGGTACGGCCTTTCACCCCTCCACTTT; cdr3_aa: CASSFRADRYGLSPLHF
clone_size: .; v_call: TRBV7-7; d_call: TRBD1; j_call: TRBJ2-5; cdr3_nt: TGTGCTAGCAGCTCAAATACCGGGACAGGGAAAGAGACCCAGTACTTC; cdr3_aa: CASSSNTGTGKETQYF
clone_size: .; v_call: TRBV9; d_call: TRBD1; j_call: TRBJ1-5; cdr3_nt: TGTGCCAGCAGCGTAGAGTGGGACAGTCCATATAGCAATCAGCCCCAGCATTTT; cdr3_aa: CASSVEWDSPYSNQPQHF
clone_size: once; v_call: TRBV29-1; d_call: TRBD2; j_call: TRBJ2-1; cdr3_nt: TGCAGCGTCCCTAGCGGTGGGGCCTACAATGAGCAGTTCTTC; cdr3_aa: CSVPSGGAYNEQFF
clone_size: .; v_call: TRBV7-8; d_call: .; j_call: TRBJ1-1; cdr3_nt: TGTGCCAGCAGCTTAGAGCCCAGTCGGGCGAACACTGAAGCTTTCTTT; cdr3_aa: CASSLEPSRANTEAFF
clone_size: .; v_call: TRBV12-5; d_call: .; j_call: TRBJ1-3; cdr3_nt: TGTGCTAGTGGGGCAGGGGTCCGTGGAGGAAACACCATATATTTT; cdr3_aa: CASGAGVRGGNTIYF
clone_size: .; v_call: TRBV28; d_call: TRBD1; j_call: TRBJ1-5; cdr3_nt: TGTGCCATTCGGACAGGGGGGGCCAAGTTGCCCCAGCATTTT; cdr3_aa: CAIRTGGAKLPQHF
clone_size: .; v_call: TRBV7-8; d_call: TRBD1; j_call: TRBJ2-1; cdr3_nt: TGTGCCAGCAGCTGGGACAGCAATTGGGATGAGCAGTTCTTC; cdr3_aa: CASSWDSNWDEQFF